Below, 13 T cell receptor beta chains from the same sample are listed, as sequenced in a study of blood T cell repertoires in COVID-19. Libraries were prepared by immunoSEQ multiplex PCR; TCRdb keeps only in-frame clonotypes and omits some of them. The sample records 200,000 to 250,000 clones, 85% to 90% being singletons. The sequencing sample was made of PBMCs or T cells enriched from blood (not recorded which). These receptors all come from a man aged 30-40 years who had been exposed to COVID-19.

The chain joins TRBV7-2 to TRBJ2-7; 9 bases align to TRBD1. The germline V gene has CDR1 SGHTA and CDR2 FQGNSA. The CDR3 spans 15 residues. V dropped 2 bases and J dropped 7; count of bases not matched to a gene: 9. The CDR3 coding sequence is TGTGCCAGCAGCTTATTAGGACAGGGGTCGGGAGAGCAGTACTTC. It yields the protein CASSLLGQGSGEQYF.

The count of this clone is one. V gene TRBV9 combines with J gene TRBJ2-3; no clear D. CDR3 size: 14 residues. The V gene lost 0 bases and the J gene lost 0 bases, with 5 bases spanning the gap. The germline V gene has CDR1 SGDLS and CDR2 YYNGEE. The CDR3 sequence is CASSVGASTDTQYF. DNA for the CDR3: TGTGCCAGCAGCGTAGGGGCTAGCACAGATACGCAGTATTTT.

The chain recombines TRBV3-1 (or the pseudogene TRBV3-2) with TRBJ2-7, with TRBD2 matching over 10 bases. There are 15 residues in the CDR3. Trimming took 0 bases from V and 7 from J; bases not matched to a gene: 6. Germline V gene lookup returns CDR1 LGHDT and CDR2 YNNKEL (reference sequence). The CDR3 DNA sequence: TGTGCCAGCAGCCAAGACAGCGGGGGGGTCTGGGAGCAGTACTTC. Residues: CASSQDSGGVWEQYF.

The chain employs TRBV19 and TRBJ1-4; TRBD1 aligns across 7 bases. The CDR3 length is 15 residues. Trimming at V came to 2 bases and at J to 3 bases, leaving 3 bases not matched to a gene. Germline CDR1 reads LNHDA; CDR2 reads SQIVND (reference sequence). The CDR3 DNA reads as TGTGCCAGTAGTATAATGGGACAGCCTAATGAAAAACTGTTTTTT. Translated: CASSIMGQPNEKLFF.

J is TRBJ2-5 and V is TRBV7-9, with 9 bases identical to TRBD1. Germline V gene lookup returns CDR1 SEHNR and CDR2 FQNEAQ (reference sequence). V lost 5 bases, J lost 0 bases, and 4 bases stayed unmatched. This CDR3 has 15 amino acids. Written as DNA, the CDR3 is TGTGCCAGCAGCCGACAGGGGGGACACCAAGAGACCCAGTACTTC. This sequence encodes CASSRQGGHQETQYF. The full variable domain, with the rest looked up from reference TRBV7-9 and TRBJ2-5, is DTGVSQNPRHKITKRGQNVTFRCDPISEHNRLYWYRQTLGQGPEFLTYFQNEAQLEKSRLLSDRFSAERPKGSFSTLEIQRTEQGDSAMYLCASSRQGGHQETQYFGPGTRLLVL.

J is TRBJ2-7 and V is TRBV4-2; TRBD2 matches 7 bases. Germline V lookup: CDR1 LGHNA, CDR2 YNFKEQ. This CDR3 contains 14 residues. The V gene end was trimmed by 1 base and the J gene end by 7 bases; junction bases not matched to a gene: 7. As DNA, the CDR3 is TGTGCCAGCAGCCAAGGGACTAGTGATAGAGAGCAGTACTTC. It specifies CASSQGTSDREQYF.

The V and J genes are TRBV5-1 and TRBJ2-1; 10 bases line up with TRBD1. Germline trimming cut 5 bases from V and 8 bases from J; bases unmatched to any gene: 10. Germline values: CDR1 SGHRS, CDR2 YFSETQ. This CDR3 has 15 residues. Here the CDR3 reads CASRAIGTGDDEQFF. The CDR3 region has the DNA TGCGCCAGCAGAGCAATTGGGACAGGGGACGATGAGCAGTTCTTC. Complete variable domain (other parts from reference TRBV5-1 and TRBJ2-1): KAGVTQTPRYLIKTRGQQVTLSCSPISGHRSVSWYQQTPGQGLQFLFEYFSETQRNKGNFPGRFSGRQFSNSRSEMNVSTLELGDSALYLCASRAIGTGDDEQFFGPGTRLTVL.

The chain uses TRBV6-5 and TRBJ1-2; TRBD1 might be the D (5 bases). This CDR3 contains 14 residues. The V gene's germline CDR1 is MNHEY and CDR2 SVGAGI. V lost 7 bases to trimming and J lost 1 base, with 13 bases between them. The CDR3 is CASNNTGGNYGYTF. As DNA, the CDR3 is TGTGCCAGCAACAATACGGGGGGTAACTATGGCTACACCTTC.

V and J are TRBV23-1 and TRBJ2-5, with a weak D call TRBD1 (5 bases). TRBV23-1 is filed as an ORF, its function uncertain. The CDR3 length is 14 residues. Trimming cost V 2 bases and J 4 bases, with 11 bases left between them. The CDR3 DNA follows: TGCGCCAGCAGTCAAATGACAGCCGCAGAGACCCAGTACTTC. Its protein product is CASSQMTAAETQYF.

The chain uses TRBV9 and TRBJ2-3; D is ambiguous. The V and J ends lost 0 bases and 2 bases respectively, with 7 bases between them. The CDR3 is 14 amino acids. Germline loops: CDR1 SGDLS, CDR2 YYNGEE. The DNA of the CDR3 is TGTGCCAGCAGCGTAGTCACAAACACAGATACGCAGTATTTT. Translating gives CASSVVTNTDTQYF.

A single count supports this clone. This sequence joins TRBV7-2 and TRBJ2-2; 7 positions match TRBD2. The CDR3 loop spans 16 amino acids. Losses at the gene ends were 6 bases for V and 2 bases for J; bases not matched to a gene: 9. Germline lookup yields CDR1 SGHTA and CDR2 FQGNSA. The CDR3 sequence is CASSFPGTTNTGELFF. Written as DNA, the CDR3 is TGTGCCAGCAGTTTCCCCGGGACTACCAACACCGGGGAGCTGTTTTTT.

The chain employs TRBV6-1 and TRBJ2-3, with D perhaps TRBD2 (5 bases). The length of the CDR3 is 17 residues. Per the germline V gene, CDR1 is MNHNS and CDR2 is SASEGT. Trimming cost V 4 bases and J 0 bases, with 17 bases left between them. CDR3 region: CASSGQRWETSTDTQYF. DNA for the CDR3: TGTGCCAGCAGTGGCCAGCGGTGGGAGACTAGCACAGATACGCAGTATTTT.

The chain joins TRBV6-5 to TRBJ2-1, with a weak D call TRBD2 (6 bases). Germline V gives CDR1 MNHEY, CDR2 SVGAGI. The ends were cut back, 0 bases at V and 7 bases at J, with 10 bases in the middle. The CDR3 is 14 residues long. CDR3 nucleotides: TGTGCCAGCAGTTACTCGGGACTTCTTAATGAGCAGTTCTTC. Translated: CASSYSGLLNEQFF.